Listed below are T cell receptor beta chains from one sample, sequenced in a study of human T cells and chemical hapten exposure. One entry per CDR3 protein, called by TCRdb with MiXCR from the RACE reads. The sample lists some 74,000 distinct CDR3 sequences, roughly 15% occurring once. Sequences were derived from whole blood, sampled in connection with sensitization to the hapten diphenylcyclopropenone (DPC). The source is a woman aged 45-65 years with alopecia areata. Some clones in this sample may be carry-over from other donors' samples. The CDR3 runs from the conserved cysteine through the conserved F or W. Each record gives: V gene, D gene, clone size, J gene, CDR3 protein, CDR3 DNA. The D gene is left open where the match is weak. Size tells how often a clone was seen (once, few, many) or the class of an expanded clone, and some rows leave it out.

V gene: TRBV5-1; D gene: NA; clone size: many; J gene: TRBJ1-1; CDR3 protein: CASSQGDTYTEAFF; CDR3 DNA: TGCGCCAGCAGCCAAGGGGACACCTACACTGAAGCTTTCTTT
V gene: TRBV28; D gene: NA; clone size: NA; J gene: TRBJ1-5; CDR3 protein: CASSSFLREGGNQPQHF; CDR3 DNA: TGTGCCAGCAGTTCCTTCCTGCGGGAAGGTGGGAATCAGCCCCAGCATTTT
V gene: TRBV29-1; D gene: TRBD1; clone size: few; J gene: TRBJ2-7; CDR3 protein: CSVEDPGGGPYEQYF; CDR3 DNA: TGCAGCGTTGAAGACCCAGGGGGCGGGCCCTACGAGCAGTACTTC
V gene: TRBV20-1; D gene: NA; clone size: few; J gene: TRBJ2-7; CDR3 protein: CSASNAYEQYF; CDR3 DNA: TGCAGTGCATCCAACGCCTACGAGCAGTACTTC
V gene: TRBV11-3; D gene: TRBD2; clone size: NA; J gene: TRBJ2-3; CDR3 protein: CASSSGLAVTDTQYF; CDR3 DNA: TGTGCCAGCAGCTCGGGACTAGCGGTCACAGATACGCAGTATTTT
V gene: TRBV12-3/TRBV12-4; D gene: TRBD1; clone size: few; J gene: TRBJ1-1; CDR3 protein: CASSFGTDNTEAFF; CDR3 DNA: TGTGCCAGCAGTTTCGGGACAGACAACACTGAAGCTTTCTTT
V gene: TRBV18; D gene: TRBD1; clone size: many; J gene: TRBJ2-2; CDR3 protein: CASSPRTGGTGELFF; CDR3 DNA: TGTGCCAGCTCACCCCGGACAGGGGGCACCGGGGAGCTGTTTTTT
V gene: TRBV18; D gene: TRBD1; clone size: NA; J gene: TRBJ1-2; CDR3 protein: CASSPGDSSDTF; CDR3 DNA: TGTGCCAGCTCACCCGGGGACAGTTCTGATACCTTC
V gene: TRBV28; D gene: NA; clone size: NA; J gene: TRBJ1-1; CDR3 protein: CASSFEMSTEAFF; CDR3 DNA: TGTGCCAGCAGTTTTGAGATGTCCACTGAAGCTTTCTTT
V gene: TRBV4-1; D gene: NA; clone size: few; J gene: TRBJ2-3; CDR3 protein: CASSQVNQRSTDTQYF; CDR3 DNA: TGCGCCAGCAGCCAAGTAAACCAGAGAAGCACAGATACGCAGTATTTT
V gene: TRBV29-1; D gene: NA; clone size: few; J gene: TRBJ1-1; CDR3 protein: CSVDNTEAFF; CDR3 DNA: TGCAGCGTTGATAACACTGAAGCTTTCTTT
V gene: TRBV19; D gene: NA; clone size: many; J gene: TRBJ1-5; CDR3 protein: CASSPRANNQPQHF; CDR3 DNA: TGTGCCAGTAGTCCGAGAGCGAACAATCAGCCCCAGCATTTT
V gene: TRBV18; D gene: TRBD1; clone size: many; J gene: TRBJ1-1; CDR3 protein: CASSPDRAGNTEAFF; CDR3 DNA: TGTGCCAGCTCACCGGACAGGGCGGGGAACACTGAAGCTTTCTTT
V gene: TRBV14; D gene: TRBD1; clone size: NA; J gene: TRBJ1-1; CDR3 protein: CASSDRGLGVNTEAFF; CDR3 DNA: TGTGCCAGCAGCGACAGGGGACTGGGGGTGAACACTGAAGCTTTCTTT
V gene: TRBV20-1; D gene: NA; clone size: few; J gene: TRBJ1-1; CDR3 protein: CSAREDTEAFF; CDR3 DNA: TGCAGTGCTAGAGAGGACACTGAAGCTTTCTTT
V gene: TRBV18; D gene: NA; clone size: NA; J gene: TRBJ1-5; CDR3 protein: CASSPSDQPQHF; CDR3 DNA: TGTGCCAGCTCACCAAGTGATCAGCCCCAGCATTTT
V gene: TRBV28; D gene: TRBD2; clone size: many; J gene: TRBJ2-3; CDR3 protein: CASSFRGRATDTQYF; CDR3 DNA: TGTGCCAGCAGTTTCCGCGGGAGGGCCACAGATACGCAGTATTTT
V gene: TRBV12-3/TRBV12-4; D gene: TRBD2; clone size: NA; J gene: TRBJ2-7; CDR3 protein: CASATTGGRSAEQYF; CDR3 DNA: TGTGCCAGCGCAACGACGGGGGGGCGTTCTGCCGAGCAGTACTTC
V gene: TRBV20-1; D gene: NA; clone size: few; J gene: TRBJ2-2; CDR3 protein: CSAREQQNTGELFF; CDR3 DNA: TGCAGTGCTAGGGAACAGCAGAACACCGGGGAGCTGTTTTTT
V gene: TRBV6-6; D gene: NA; clone size: few; J gene: TRBJ2-1; CDR3 protein: CASSLAEVGYNEQFF; CDR3 DNA: TGTGCCAGCAGTTTAGCAGAGGTAGGCTACAATGAGCAGTTCTTC
V gene: TRBV7-9; D gene: TRBD2; clone size: NA; J gene: TRBJ2-1; CDR3 protein: CASSLVLAGIHNEQFF; CDR3 DNA: TGTGCCAGCAGCTTAGTCTTAGCGGGAATCCACAATGAGCAGTTCTTC
V gene: TRBV2; D gene: NA; clone size: NA; J gene: TRBJ1-2; CDR3 protein: CASSEDFNRRDYTF; CDR3 DNA: TGTGCCAGCAGTGAAGATTTTAATCGGAGGGACTACACCTTC
V gene: TRBV7-8; D gene: TRBD2; clone size: few; J gene: TRBJ2-1; CDR3 protein: CASSLETSGINEQFF; CDR3 DNA: TGTGCCAGCAGCTTAGAGACTAGCGGGATCAATGAGCAGTTCTTC
V gene: TRBV20-1; D gene: TRBD2; clone size: few; J gene: TRBJ2-3; CDR3 protein: CSARASGRAGSRTDTQYF; CDR3 DNA: TGCAGTGCTCGAGCTAGCGGGAGGGCCGGCTCTCGCACAGATACGCAGTATTTT
V gene: TRBV25-1; D gene: TRBD2; clone size: NA; J gene: TRBJ2-1; CDR3 protein: CASSDGLAGATEQFF; CDR3 DNA: TGTGCCAGCAGTGATGGACTAGCGGGTGCAACTGAGCAGTTCTTC
V gene: TRBV27; D gene: NA; clone size: NA; J gene: TRBJ1-5; CDR3 protein: CASSLFGGGHQPQHF; CDR3 DNA: TGTGCCAGCAGTTTATTTGGTGGGGGTCATCAGCCCCAGCATTTT
V gene: TRBV28; D gene: NA; clone size: few; J gene: TRBJ2-4; CDR3 protein: CASSLTATAKNIQYF; CDR3 DNA: TGTGCCAGCAGTTTGACAGCCACAGCCAAAAACATTCAGTACTTC
V gene: TRBV29-1; D gene: NA; clone size: many; J gene: TRBJ2-3; CDR3 protein: CSVRRDSAGTDTQYF; CDR3 DNA: TGCAGCGTGAGGAGGGATAGCGCGGGCACAGATACGCAGTATTTT
V gene: TRBV15; D gene: TRBD1; clone size: many; J gene: TRBJ2-2; CDR3 protein: CATSRQGDGGELFF; CDR3 DNA: TGTGCCACCAGCAGACAGGGGGATGGCGGGGAGCTGTTTTTT
V gene: TRBV11-2; D gene: NA; clone size: NA; J gene: TRBJ2-3; CDR3 protein: CASSLRVNTDTQYF; CDR3 DNA: TGTGCCAGCAGCTTAAGGGTGAACACAGATACGCAGTATTTT
V gene: TRBV7-2; D gene: NA; clone size: NA; J gene: TRBJ1-1; CDR3 protein: CASSSRTSTNTEAFF; CDR3 DNA: TGTGCCAGCAGCTCGCGGACAAGTACAAACACTGAAGCTTTCTTT
V gene: TRBV2; D gene: NA; clone size: NA; J gene: TRBJ1-2; CDR3 protein: CASSNYGYTF; CDR3 DNA: TGTGCCAGCTCTAACTATGGCTACACCTTC
V gene: TRBV27; D gene: NA; clone size: NA; J gene: TRBJ1-3; CDR3 protein: CASRESGSSGNTIYF; CDR3 DNA: TGTGCCAGCAGAGAATCAGGGAGCTCTGGAAACACCATATATTTT
V gene: TRBV29-1; D gene: NA; clone size: NA; J gene: TRBJ2-7; CDR3 protein: CSVTGDVYEQYF; CDR3 DNA: TGCAGCGTCACGGGGGACGTCTACGAGCAGTACTTC
V gene: TRBV28; D gene: NA; clone size: many; J gene: TRBJ2-7; CDR3 protein: CASSYSNEQYF; CDR3 DNA: TGTGCCAGCAGTTACTCTAACGAGCAGTACTTC
V gene: TRBV18; D gene: NA; clone size: NA; J gene: TRBJ1-6; CDR3 protein: CASSPGDSPLHF; CDR3 DNA: TGTGCCAGCTCACCTGGGGATTCACCCCTCCACTTT
V gene: TRBV3-1; D gene: NA; clone size: many; J gene: TRBJ2-1; CDR3 protein: CASSQAEGAALSYNEQFF; CDR3 DNA: TGTGCCAGCAGCCAAGCTGAAGGGGCGGCCCTCTCCTACAATGAGCAGTTCTTC
V gene: TRBV14; D gene: NA; clone size: many; J gene: TRBJ2-3; CDR3 protein: CASSQDPGVSTDTQYF; CDR3 DNA: TGTGCCAGCAGCCAAGATCCAGGGGTGAGCACAGATACGCAGTATTTT
V gene: TRBV7-8; D gene: TRBD2; clone size: many; J gene: TRBJ2-7; CDR3 protein: CASSLRTSGRAPYEQYF; CDR3 DNA: TGTGCCAGCAGCCTTCGGACTAGCGGGAGGGCCCCCTACGAGCAGTACTTC
V gene: TRBV11-2; D gene: NA; clone size: many; J gene: TRBJ2-3; CDR3 protein: CASSFVGAADTQYF; CDR3 DNA: TGTGCCAGCAGCTTTGTGGGAGCTGCAGATACGCAGTATTTT
V gene: TRBV7-2; D gene: NA; clone size: NA; J gene: TRBJ2-5; CDR3 protein: CASSLASGTETQYF; CDR3 DNA: TGTGCCAGCAGCTTAGCATCAGGGACCGAGACCCAGTACTTC
V gene: TRBV3-1; D gene: TRBD1; clone size: few; J gene: TRBJ2-7; CDR3 protein: CASSPTRDRGSEQYF; CDR3 DNA: TGTGCCAGCAGCCCCACCCGGGACAGGGGGTCCGAGCAGTACTTC
V gene: TRBV5-1; D gene: TRBD1; clone size: NA; J gene: TRBJ1-2; CDR3 protein: CASSPAPGQGNYGYTF; CDR3 DNA: TGCGCCAGCAGCCCGGCTCCGGGACAGGGAAACTATGGCTACACCTTC
V gene: TRBV6-5; D gene: TRBD1; clone size: few; J gene: TRBJ2-7; CDR3 protein: CASRRGTAYEQYF; CDR3 DNA: TGTGCCAGCAGACGAGGGACAGCCTACGAGCAGTACTTC
V gene: TRBV20-1; D gene: TRBD2; clone size: few; J gene: TRBJ2-2; CDR3 protein: CSARDHRTSITGELFF; CDR3 DNA: TGCAGTGCTAGAGATCATAGGACTAGTATCACCGGGGAGCTGTTTTTT
V gene: TRBV5-6; D gene: TRBD2; clone size: NA; J gene: TRBJ2-1; CDR3 protein: CASSQIGRSYNEQFF; CDR3 DNA: TGTGCCAGCAGCCAGATCGGGAGGTCCTACAATGAGCAGTTCTTC
V gene: TRBV20-1; D gene: TRBD2; clone size: few; J gene: TRBJ2-7; CDR3 protein: CSAVGLATTYEQYF; CDR3 DNA: TGCAGTGCAGTAGGACTAGCGACAACCTACGAGCAGTACTTC
V gene: TRBV15; D gene: TRBD1; clone size: few; J gene: TRBJ2-7; CDR3 protein: CATSRGGTGLGEQYF; CDR3 DNA: TGTGCCACCAGCAGAGGGGGGACAGGTTTGGGCGAGCAGTACTTC
V gene: TRBV18; D gene: NA; clone size: many; J gene: TRBJ1-2; CDR3 protein: CASSPFDYGYTF; CDR3 DNA: TGTGCCAGCTCACCATTCGACTATGGCTACACCTTC
V gene: TRBV7-2; D gene: NA; clone size: NA; J gene: TRBJ2-1; CDR3 protein: CASMLSFGLNGEQFF; CDR3 DNA: TGTGCCAGCATGCTTAGTTTTGGACTAAACGGTGAGCAGTTCTTC